The T cell receptor (beta chain) described here comes from a study of early T cells in non-severe SARS-CoV-2 infection. J gave up 8 bases and V 4 bases, and 12 bases lay outside the gene matches. The CDR3 length is 16 residues. Germline V lookup: CDR1 SGHTA, CDR2 FQGNSA. This clonotype was detected a few times. Individual cDNA molecules each received unique molecular identifiers attached to them. Via MiXCR, TCRdb re-called the 5' RACE reads, giving one row per CDR3 protein. The data hold about 59,000 distinct CDR3 sequences, with about 12% observed a single time. This specimen was whole blood, taken at baseline. The sequence was obtained from an adult who was a healthcare worker with PCR-confirmed SARS-CoV-2 infection or an uninfected control (not recorded which). This sequence joins TRBV7-2 and TRBJ2-1; 9 bases are a match to TRBD1. DNA for the CDR3: TGTGCCAGCAGCTCCCGGACAGGGGCCCAGATATATGAGCAGTTCTTC. This gives the protein CASSSRTGAQIYEQFF.